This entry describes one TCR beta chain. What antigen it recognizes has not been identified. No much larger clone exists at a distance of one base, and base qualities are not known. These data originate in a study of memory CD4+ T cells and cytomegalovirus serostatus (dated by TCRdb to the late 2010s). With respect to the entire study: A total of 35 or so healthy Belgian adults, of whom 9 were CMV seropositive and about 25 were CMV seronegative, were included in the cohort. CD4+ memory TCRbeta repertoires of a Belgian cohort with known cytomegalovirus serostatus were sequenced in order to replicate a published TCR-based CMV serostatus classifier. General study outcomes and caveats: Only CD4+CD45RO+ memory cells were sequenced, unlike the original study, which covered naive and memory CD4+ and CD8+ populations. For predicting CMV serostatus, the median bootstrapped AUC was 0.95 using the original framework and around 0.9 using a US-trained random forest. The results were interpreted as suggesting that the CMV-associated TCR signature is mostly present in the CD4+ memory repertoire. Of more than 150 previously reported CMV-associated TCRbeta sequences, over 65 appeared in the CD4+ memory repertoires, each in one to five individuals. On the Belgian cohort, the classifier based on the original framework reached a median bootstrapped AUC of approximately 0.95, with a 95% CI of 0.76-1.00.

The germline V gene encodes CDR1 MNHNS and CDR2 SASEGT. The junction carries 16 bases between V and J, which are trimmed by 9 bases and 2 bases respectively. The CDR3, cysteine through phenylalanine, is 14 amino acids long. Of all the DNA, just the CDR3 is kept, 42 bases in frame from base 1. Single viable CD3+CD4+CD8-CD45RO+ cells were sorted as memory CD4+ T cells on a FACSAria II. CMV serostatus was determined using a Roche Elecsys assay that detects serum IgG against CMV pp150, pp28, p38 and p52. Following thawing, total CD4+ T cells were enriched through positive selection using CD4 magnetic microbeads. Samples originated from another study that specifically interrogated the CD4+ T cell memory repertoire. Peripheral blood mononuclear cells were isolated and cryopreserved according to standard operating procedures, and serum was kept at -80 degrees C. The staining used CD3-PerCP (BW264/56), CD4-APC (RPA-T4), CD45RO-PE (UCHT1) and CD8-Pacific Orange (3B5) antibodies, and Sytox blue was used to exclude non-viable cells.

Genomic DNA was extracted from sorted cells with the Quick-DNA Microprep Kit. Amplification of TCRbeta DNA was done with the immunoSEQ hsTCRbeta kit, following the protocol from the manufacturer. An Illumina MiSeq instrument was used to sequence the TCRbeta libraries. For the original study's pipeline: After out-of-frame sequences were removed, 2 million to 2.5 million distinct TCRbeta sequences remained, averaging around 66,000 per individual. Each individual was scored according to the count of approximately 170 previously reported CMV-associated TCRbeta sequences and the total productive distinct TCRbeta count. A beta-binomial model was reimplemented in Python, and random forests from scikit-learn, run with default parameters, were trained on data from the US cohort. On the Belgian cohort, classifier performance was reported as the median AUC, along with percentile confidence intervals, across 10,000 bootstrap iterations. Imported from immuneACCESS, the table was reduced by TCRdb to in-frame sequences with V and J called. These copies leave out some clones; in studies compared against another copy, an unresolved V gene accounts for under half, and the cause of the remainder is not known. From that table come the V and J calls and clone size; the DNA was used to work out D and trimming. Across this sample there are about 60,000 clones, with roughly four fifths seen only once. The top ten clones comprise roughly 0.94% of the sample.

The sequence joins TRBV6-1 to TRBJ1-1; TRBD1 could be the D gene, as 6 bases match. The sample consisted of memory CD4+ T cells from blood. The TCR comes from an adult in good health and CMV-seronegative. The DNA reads TGTGCCAGTCGTTTAGGGGGACAAAACACTGAAGCTTTCTTT. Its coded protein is CASRLGGQNTEAFF.